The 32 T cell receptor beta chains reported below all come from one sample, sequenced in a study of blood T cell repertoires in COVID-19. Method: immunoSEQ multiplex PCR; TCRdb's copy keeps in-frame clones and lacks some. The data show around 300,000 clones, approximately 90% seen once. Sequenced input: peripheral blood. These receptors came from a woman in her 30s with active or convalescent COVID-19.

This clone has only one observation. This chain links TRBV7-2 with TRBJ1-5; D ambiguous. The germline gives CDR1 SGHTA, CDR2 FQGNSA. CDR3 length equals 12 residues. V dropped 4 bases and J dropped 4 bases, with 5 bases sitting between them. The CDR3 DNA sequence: TGTGCCAGCAGCTCCCCTAATCAGCCCCAGCATTTT. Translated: CASSSPNQPQHF.

CDR3 sequence reads: CASSEGGREGNGYTF. In DNA, the CDR3 is TGTGCCAGCAGTGAGGGGGGCAGGGAGGGGAATGGCTACACCTTC. The V call is TRBV6-1, the J call TRBJ1-2, with a possible D match to TRBD1 (6 bases). CDR1 is MNHNS and CDR2 is SASEGT in the germline V gene. Trimming left V 3 bases short and J 6 bases short, with 17 bases between. This CDR3 contains 15 residues.

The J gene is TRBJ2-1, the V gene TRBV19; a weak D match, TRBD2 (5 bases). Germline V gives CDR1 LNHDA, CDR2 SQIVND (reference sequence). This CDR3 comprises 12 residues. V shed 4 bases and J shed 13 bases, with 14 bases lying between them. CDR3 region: CASSTDGIGQFF. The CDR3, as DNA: TGTGCCAGTAGTACGGACGGGATCGGTCAGTTCTTC.

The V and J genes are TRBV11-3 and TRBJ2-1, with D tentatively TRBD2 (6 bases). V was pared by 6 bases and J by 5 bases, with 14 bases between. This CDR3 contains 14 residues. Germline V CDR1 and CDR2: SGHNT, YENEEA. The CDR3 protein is CASSRQGGNNEQFF. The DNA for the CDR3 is TGTGCCAGCAGTAGGCAGGGAGGTAACAATGAGCAGTTCTTC.

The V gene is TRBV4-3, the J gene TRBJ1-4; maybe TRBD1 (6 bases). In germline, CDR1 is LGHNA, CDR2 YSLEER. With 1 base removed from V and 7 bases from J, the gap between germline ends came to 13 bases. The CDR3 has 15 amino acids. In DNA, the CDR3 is TGCGCCAGCAGCCAAGGTCAGGGGAGGGGTGAAAAACTGTTTTTT. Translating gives CASSQGQGRGEKLFF.

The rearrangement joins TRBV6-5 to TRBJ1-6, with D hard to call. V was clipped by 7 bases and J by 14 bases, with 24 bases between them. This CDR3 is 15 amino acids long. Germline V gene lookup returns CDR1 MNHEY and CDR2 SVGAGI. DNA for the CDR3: TGTGCCAGCAAATATTACACCACTCCTGAAGCGGCCCTCCACTTT. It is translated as CASKYYTTPEAALHF.

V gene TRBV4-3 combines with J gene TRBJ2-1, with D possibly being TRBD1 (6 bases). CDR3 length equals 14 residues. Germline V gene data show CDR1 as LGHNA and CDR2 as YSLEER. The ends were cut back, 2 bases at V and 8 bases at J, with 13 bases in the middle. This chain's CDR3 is CASSQSFRGYEQFF. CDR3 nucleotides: TGCGCCAGCAGCCAAAGTTTCAGGGGTTATGAGCAGTTCTTC.

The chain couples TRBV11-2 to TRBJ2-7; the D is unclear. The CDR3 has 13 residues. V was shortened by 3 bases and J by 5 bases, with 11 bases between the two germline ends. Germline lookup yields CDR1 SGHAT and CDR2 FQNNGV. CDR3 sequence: CASSFLAFDEQYF. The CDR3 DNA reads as TGTGCCAGCAGCTTTCTCGCGTTCGACGAGCAGTACTTC.

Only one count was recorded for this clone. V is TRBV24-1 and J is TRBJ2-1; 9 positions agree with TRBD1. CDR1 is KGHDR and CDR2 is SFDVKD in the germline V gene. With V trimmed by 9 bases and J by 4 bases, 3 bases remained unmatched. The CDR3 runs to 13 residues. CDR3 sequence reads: CATFGTGYNEQFF. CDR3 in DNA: TGTGCCACCTTCGGGACAGGGTACAATGAGCAGTTCTTC.

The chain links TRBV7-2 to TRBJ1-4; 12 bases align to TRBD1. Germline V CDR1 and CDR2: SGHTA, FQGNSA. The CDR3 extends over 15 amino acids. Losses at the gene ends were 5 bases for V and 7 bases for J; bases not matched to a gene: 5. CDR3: CASSPRDRGREKLFF. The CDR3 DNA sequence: TGTGCCAGCAGCCCGAGGGACAGGGGGCGTGAAAAACTGTTTTTT. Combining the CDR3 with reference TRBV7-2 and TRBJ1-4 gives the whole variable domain GAGVSQSPSNKVTEKGKDVELRCDPISGHTALYWYRQSLGQGLEFLIYFQGNSAPDKSGLPSDRFSAERTGGSVSTLTIQRTQQEDSAVYLCASSPRDRGREKLFFGSGTQLSVL.

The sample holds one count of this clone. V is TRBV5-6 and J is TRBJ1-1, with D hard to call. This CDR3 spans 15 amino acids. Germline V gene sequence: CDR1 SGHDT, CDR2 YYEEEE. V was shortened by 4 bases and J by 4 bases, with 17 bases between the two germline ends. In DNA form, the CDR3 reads TGTGCCAGCAGCCGGACGCGGGTCGGGCGCACTGAAGCTTTCTTT. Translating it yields CASSRTRVGRTEAFF.

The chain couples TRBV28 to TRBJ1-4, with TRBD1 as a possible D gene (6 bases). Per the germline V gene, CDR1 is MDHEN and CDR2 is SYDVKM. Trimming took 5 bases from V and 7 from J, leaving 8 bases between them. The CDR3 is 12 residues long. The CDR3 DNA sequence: TGTGCCAGCAGTGGACAGCCTGAAAAACTGTTTTTT. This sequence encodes CASSGQPEKLFF.

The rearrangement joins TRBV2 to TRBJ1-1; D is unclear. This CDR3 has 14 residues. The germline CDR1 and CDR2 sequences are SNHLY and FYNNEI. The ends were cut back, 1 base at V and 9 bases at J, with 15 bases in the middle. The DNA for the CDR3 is TGTGCCAGCAGTGAAGATGCGGGGTCGTGGAAAGCTTTCTTT. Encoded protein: CASSEDAGSWKAFF.

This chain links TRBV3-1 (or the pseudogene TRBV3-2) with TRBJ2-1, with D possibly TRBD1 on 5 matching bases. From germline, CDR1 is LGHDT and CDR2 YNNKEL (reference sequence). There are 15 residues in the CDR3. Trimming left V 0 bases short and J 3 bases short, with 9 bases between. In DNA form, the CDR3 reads TGTGCCAGCAGCCAAGACCCAGGGAACTACAATGAGCAGTTCTTC. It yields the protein CASSQDPGNYNEQFF.

For the CDR3, the DNA is TGTGCCAGCAGCGTAGGGGGCCACAGGGGCCATCAGCCCCAGCATTTT. Its translation: CASSVGGHRGHQPQHF. The chain has TRBV9 and TRBJ1-5, with 7 bases identical to TRBD1. V shed 0 bases, J shed 5 bases, and the junction held 8 bases outside the gene matches. Germline V CDR1 and CDR2: SGDLS, YYNGEE. The CDR3 is 16 residues long.

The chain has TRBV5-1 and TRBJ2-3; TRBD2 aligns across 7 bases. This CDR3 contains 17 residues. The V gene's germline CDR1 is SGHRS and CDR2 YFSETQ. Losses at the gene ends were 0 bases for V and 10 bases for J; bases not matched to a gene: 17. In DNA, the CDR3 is TGCGCCAGCAGCTTGGGGGGAGGAGCGGGGCCCCTTCGGTCGCAGTATTTT. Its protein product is CASSLGGGAGPLRSQYF.

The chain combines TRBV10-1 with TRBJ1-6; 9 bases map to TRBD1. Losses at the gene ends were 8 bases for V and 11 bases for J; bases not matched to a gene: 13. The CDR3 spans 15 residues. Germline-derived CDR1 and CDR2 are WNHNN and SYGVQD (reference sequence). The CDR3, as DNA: TGCGCCAGCCCCCGGACAGGGGCAGAAAGTACACCCCTCCACTTT. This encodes CASPRTGAESTPLHF.

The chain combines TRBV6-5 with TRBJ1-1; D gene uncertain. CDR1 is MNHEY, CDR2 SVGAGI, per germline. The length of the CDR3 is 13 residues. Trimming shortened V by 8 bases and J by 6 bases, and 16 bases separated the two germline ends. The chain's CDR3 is CASGSPWEAEAFF. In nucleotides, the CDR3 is TGTGCCAGCGGATCCCCGTGGGAGGCTGAAGCTTTCTTT.

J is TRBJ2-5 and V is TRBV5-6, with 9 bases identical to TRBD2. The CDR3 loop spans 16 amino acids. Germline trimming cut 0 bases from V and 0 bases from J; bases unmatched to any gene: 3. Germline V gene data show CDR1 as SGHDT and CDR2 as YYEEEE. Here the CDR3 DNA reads TGTGCCAGCAGCTTGGTGAGCGGGGGGTACCAAGAGACCCAGTACTTC. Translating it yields CASSLVSGGYQETQYF.

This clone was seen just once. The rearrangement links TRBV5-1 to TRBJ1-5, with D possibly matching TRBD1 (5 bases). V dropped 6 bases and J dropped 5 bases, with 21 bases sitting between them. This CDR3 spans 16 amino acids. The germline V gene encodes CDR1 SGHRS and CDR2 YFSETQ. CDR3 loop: CASKRGPYGGDQPQHF. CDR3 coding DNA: TGCGCCAGCAAACGGGGTCCCTACGGGGGGGATCAGCCCCAGCATTTT.

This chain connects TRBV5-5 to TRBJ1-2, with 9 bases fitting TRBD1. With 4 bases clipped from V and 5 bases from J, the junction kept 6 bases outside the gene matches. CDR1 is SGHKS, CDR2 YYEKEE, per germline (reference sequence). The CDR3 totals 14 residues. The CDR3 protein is CASSRTGAEYGYTF. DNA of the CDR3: TGTGCCAGCAGCCGGACAGGGGCTGAATATGGCTACACCTTC. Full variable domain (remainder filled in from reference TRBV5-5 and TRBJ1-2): DAGVTQSPTHLIKTRGQQVTLRCSPISGHKSVSWYQQVLGQGPQFIFQYYEKEERGRGNFPDRFSARQFPNYSSELNVNALLLGDSALYLCASSRTGAEYGYTFGSGTRLTVV.

The chain's CDR3 is CASRQGNNQPQHF. The CDR3 DNA sequence: TGTGCCAGCCGACAGGGGAACAATCAGCCCCAGCATTTT. The genes are TRBV6-5 and TRBJ1-5, with 8 bases that match TRBD1. V lost 8 bases to trimming and J lost 3 bases; unmatched junction nucleotides: 3. Germline V CDR1 and CDR2: MNHEY, SVGAGI. This CDR3 has 13 residues.

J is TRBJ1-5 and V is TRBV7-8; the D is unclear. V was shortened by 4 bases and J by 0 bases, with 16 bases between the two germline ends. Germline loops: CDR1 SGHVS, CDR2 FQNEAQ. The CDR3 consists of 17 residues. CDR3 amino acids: CASSSRSLRASNQPQHF. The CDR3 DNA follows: TGTGCCAGCAGCTCACGGTCGTTGAGGGCTAGCAATCAGCCCCAGCATTTT.

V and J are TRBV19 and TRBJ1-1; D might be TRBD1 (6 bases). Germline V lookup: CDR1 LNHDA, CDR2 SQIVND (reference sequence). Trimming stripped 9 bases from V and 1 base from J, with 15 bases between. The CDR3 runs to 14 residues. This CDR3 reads CASSFRGANTEAFF. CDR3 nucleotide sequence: TGTGCCAGCTCCTTTCGGGGGGCGAACACTGAAGCTTTCTTT. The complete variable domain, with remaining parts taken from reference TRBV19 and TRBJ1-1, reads DGGITQSPKYLFRKEGQNVTLSCEQNLNHDAMYWYRQDPGQGLRLIYYSQIVNDFQKGDIAEGYSVSREKKESFPLTVTSAQKNPTAFYLCASSFRGANTEAFFGQGTRLTVV.

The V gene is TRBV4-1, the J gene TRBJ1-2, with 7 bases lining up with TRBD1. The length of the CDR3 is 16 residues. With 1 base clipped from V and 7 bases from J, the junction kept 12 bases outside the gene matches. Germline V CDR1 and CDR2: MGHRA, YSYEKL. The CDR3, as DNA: TGCGCCAGCAGCCAAGTACAGTCGGGACAGAGGACTGGCTACACCTTC. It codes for CASSQVQSGQRTGYTF.

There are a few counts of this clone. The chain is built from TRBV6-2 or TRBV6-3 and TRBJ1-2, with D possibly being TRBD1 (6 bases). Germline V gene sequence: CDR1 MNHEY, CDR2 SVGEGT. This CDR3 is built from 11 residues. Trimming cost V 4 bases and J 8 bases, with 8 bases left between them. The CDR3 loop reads CASSFGGGYTF. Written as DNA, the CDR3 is TGTGCCAGCAGTTTTGGGGGCGGCTACACCTTC.

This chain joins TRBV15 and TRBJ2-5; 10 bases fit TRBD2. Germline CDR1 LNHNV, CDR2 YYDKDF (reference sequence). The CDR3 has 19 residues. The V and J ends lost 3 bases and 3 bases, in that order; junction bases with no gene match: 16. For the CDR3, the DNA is TGTGCCACCAGCAGGGCCCGAACGGCTAGCGGGGGTCGGGAAGAGACCCAGTACTTC. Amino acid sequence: CATSRARTASGGREETQYF. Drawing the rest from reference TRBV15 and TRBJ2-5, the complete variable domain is DAMVIQNPRYQVTQFGKPVTLSCSQTLNHNVMYWYQQKSSQAPKLLFHYYDKDFNNEADTPDNFQSRRPNTSFCFLDIRSPGLGDTAMYLCATSRARTASGGREETQYFGPGTRLLVL.

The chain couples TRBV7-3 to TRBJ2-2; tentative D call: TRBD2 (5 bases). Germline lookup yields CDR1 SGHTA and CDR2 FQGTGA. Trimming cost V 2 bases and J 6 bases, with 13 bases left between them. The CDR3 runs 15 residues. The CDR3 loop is CASSLDFAGAGELFF. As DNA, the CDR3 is TGTGCCAGCAGCTTAGATTTTGCCGGGGCCGGGGAGCTGTTTTTT. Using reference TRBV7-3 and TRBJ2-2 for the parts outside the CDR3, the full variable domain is GAGVSQTPSNKVTEKGKYVELRCDPISGHTALYWYRQSLGQGPEFLIYFQGTGAADDSGLPNDRFFAVRPEGSVSTLKIQRTERGDSAVYLCASSLDFAGAGELFFGEGSRLTVL.

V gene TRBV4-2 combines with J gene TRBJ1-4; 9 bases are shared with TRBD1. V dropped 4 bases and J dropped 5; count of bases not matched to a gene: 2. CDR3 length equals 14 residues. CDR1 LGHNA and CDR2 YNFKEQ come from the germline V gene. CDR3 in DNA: TGTGCCAGCAGCCTGGACAGGGGAAATGAAAAACTGTTTTTT. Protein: CASSLDRGNEKLFF.

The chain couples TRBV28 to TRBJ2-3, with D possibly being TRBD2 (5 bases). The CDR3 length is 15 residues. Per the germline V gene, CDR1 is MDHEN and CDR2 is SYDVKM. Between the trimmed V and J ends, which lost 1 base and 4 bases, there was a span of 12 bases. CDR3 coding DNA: TGTGCCAGCAGTTTATTTGCAGGCGGGCCAGATACGCAGTATTTT. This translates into CASSLFAGGPDTQYF.

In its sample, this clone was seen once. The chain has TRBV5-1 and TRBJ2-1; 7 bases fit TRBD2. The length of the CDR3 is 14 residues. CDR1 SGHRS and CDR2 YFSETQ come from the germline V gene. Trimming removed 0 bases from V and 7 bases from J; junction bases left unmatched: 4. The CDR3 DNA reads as TGCGCCAGCAGCTTGGTTCTAGCGGCAAATGAGCAGTTCTTC. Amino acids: CASSLVLAANEQFF.

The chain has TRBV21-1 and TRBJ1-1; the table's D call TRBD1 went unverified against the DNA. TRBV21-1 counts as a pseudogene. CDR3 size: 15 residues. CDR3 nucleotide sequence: TGTGCCAGCATAAAGGGTTCAGGGGGGCACACTGAAGCTTTCTTT. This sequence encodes CASIKGSGGHTEAFF.